The next 24 T cell receptor beta chains were all read from a single sample in a study of Graves' ophthalmopathy and Graves' hyperthyroidism. RNA served as the template for amplifying TCR beta CDR3 regions. HTBI primers served in a first-round RT-PCR, which a second-round multiplex PCR followed. TCRdb analysed the multiplex PCR reads with MiXCR anew, one entry per CDR3 protein. The data hold 650,000 to 900,000 distinct CDR3 sequences, with 40% observed a single time. Source material: peripheral blood. All receptors come from an adult man with Graves' ophthalmopathy.

This clonotype was seen repeatedly, ten times or more. This chain uses TRBV2 with TRBJ1-3, with D hard to call. V lost 5 bases and J lost 2, with 13 bases in between. CDR1 is SNHLY, CDR2 FYNNEI, per germline. The CDR3 length is 15 residues. The CDR3 sequence: CASSRPKGTGNTIYF. CDR3 DNA sequence: TGTGCCAGCAGTCGGCCCAAGGGCACTGGAAACACCATATATTTT.

This clonotype was observed a few times. The chain is built from TRBV7-9 and TRBJ1-1, with D possibly TRBD1 on 6 matching bases. Trimming shortened V by 5 bases and J by 0 bases, and 13 bases separated the two germline ends. In germline, CDR1 is SEHNR, CDR2 FQNEAQ (reference sequence). This CDR3 is built from 15 residues. The CDR3 protein is CASSQGGQMNTEAFF. CDR3 DNA: TGTGCCAGCAGCCAAGGGGGGCAGATGAACACTGAAGCTTTCTTT.

The chain combines TRBV2 with TRBJ2-7; a weak D match, TRBD1 (5 bases). V lost 4 bases and J lost 4, with 14 bases in between. Germline CDR1 SNHLY, CDR2 FYNNEI. The CDR3 consists of 14 residues. CDR3 amino acids: CASSVGADGYEQYF. The DNA of the CDR3 is TGTGCCAGCAGTGTTGGGGCAGATGGGTACGAGCAGTACTTC.

This clonotype showed up just a few times. This sequence joins TRBV2 and TRBJ1-6, with TRBD1 matching 12 bases. Germline CDR1 SNHLY, CDR2 FYNNEI. This CDR3 contains 15 residues. Trimming cost V 5 bases and J 10 bases; bases outside gene matches: 6. CDR3 protein: CASSIRDRGRSPLHF. The CDR3 DNA reads as TGTGCCAGCAGTATCCGGGACAGGGGGCGGTCACCCCTCCACTTT.

The chain has TRBV15 and TRBJ1-1, with unresolved D. CDR1 LNHNV and CDR2 YYDKDF come from the germline V gene (reference sequence). This CDR3 spans 15 amino acids. V dropped 0 bases and J dropped 6 bases, with 14 bases sitting between them. The CDR3, as DNA: TGTGCCACCAGCAGAGATTACGCGGGGATGGCTGAAGCTTTCTTT. It specifies CATSRDYAGMAEAFF.

The chain has TRBV11-3 and TRBJ1-2; 7 bases fit TRBD1. Germline V gene sequence: CDR1 SGHNT, CDR2 YENEEA. This CDR3 has 14 amino acids. The V segment lost 8 bases and the J segment 6 bases; nucleotides outside the gene matches: 12. In DNA, the CDR3 is TGTGCCAGCTCACCAAAGGACAGGCTTGATGGCTACACCTTC. Translation gives CASSPKDRLDGYTF.

The chain combines TRBV19 with TRBJ1-3, with D perhaps matching TRBD1 (5 bases). The germline gives CDR1 LNHDA, CDR2 SQIVND (reference sequence). Trimming shortened V by 3 bases and J by 1 base, and 7 bases separated the two germline ends. There are 14 residues in the CDR3. The CDR3: CASSISGSGNTIYF. CDR3 in DNA: TGTGCCAGTAGTATTTCAGGGTCTGGAAACACCATATATTTT.

The chain carries TRBV20-1 and TRBJ2-5; a weak D match, TRBD2 (5 bases). The germline gives CDR1 DFQATT, CDR2 SNEGSKA (reference sequence). This CDR3 is 13 amino acids long. V dropped 8 bases and J dropped 2 bases, with 15 bases sitting between them. The CDR3 DNA follows: TGCAGTTATTCGGTCGGGAATCAAGAGACCCAGTACTTC. Amino acids: CSYSVGNQETQYF.

This chain joins TRBV15 and TRBJ2-7, with D unclear. CDR1 and CDR2 from the germline V gene are LNHNV and YYDKDF (reference sequence). The CDR3 has 14 amino acids. The V gene lost 0 bases and the J gene lost 2 bases, with 8 bases spanning the gap. CDR3 sequence: CATSREDGTYEQYF. CDR3 coding DNA: TGTGCCACCAGCAGAGAGGACGGAACCTACGAGCAGTACTTC.

This clonotype appeared a few times. The chain carries TRBV14 and TRBJ2-2; D is perhaps TRBD1 (5 bases). The CDR3 has 13 amino acids. CDR1 and CDR2 from the germline V gene are SGHDN and FVKESK. With 0 bases removed from V and 12 bases from J, the gap between germline ends came to 11 bases. This chain's CDR3 is CASSQDRAGKLFF. CDR3 DNA: TGTGCCAGCAGCCAAGATCGGGCAGGGAAGCTGTTTTTT.

The chain is built from TRBV6-6 and TRBJ2-5; 8 bases match TRBD1. The DNA end is a closer match to TRBJ2-7, so the J assignment may be wrong. Germline loops: CDR1 MNHNY, CDR2 SVGAGI (reference sequence). This CDR3 comprises 18 residues. CDR3 in DNA: TGTGCCAGCAGTTACGCTCCGTTGGACGGACAGGGCACCCACGAGCAGTACTTC. Translated: CASSYAPLDGQGTHEQYF.

This clonotype was seen at least ten times. This chain links TRBV10-3 with TRBJ2-7; D gene uncertain. Trimming left V 0 bases short and J 5 bases short, with 8 bases between. Germline V gene data show CDR1 as ENHRY and CDR2 as SYGVKD. The CDR3 is made up of 13 amino acids. CDR3 nucleotide sequence: TGTGCCATCAGTGAGTCGGTAAGGGACGAGCAGTACTTC. Protein sequence: CAISESVRDEQYF.

This clonotype showed up just once. This chain uses TRBV5-1 with TRBJ2-2; 8 positions agree with TRBD2. Germline lookup yields CDR1 SGHRS and CDR2 YFSETQ. Trimming cost V 3 bases and J 6 bases; bases outside gene matches: 13. The CDR3 is made up of 17 amino acids. CDR3 residues: CASSYTGTSNLPGELFF. For the CDR3, the DNA is TGCGCCAGCAGCTATACCGGGACTAGTAACCTTCCCGGGGAGCTGTTTTTT.

In its sample, this clonotype was seen many times. This rearrangement joins TRBV29-1 to TRBJ2-5; D unclear. Trimming left V 2 bases short and J 4 bases short, with 14 bases between. The CDR3 is 14 amino acids. CDR1 and CDR2 from the germline V gene are SQVTM and ANQGSEA. The CDR3 sequence: CSVETFWVGETQYF. The CDR3 DNA reads as TGCAGCGTTGAAACTTTCTGGGTGGGAGAGACCCAGTACTTC.

The chain combines TRBV25-1 with TRBJ1-2, with TRBD1 as a possible D gene (5 bases). The germline gives CDR1 MGHDK, CDR2 SYGVNS. This CDR3 comprises 12 residues. Trimming left V 6 bases short and J 5 bases short, with 10 bases between. Here the CDR3 DNA reads TGTGCCAGCAGAGTCGGGGGGTATGGCTACACCTTC. This codes for CASRVGGYGYTF.

The rearrangement joins TRBV19 to TRBJ1-1; 7 bases map to TRBD1. The CDR3 is 16 amino acids. Germline V gene data show CDR1 as LNHDA and CDR2 as SQIVND (reference sequence). The ends lost 2 bases at V and 0 bases at J; junction bases unmatched: 6. The CDR3 region has the DNA TGTGCCAGTAGTATACAGCCAGGGGGTCTGAACACTGAAGCTTTCTTT. This codes for CASSIQPGGLNTEAFF.

The chain joins TRBV10-3 to TRBJ2-7, with TRBD1 matching 7 bases. Germline V gives CDR1 ENHRY, CDR2 SYGVKD. V shed 10 bases, J shed 4 bases, and the junction held 19 bases outside the gene matches. This CDR3 has 16 residues. The CDR3 protein is CASSQTPDRFLYEQYF. The CDR3 DNA follows: TGTGCCAGCAGCCAGACGCCGGACAGGTTTTTATACGAGCAGTACTTC.

A single count supports this clonotype. This chain joins TRBV10-3 and TRBJ1-4; D gene uncertain. Trimming removed 10 bases at V and 4 bases at J, with 16 bases between. Germline-derived CDR1 and CDR2 are ENHRY and SYGVKD. The length of the CDR3 is 14 residues. As DNA, the CDR3 is TGTGCCAGTGGCCTAGTTAGTCTTAATGAAAAACTGTTTTTT. Amino acid sequence: CASGLVSLNEKLFF.

This chain connects TRBV29-1 to TRBJ2-1; tentatively, D is TRBD1 (6 bases). The CDR3 is made up of 13 amino acids. V was clipped by 1 base and J by 4 bases, with 8 bases between them. The germline V gene has CDR1 SQVTM and CDR2 ANQGSEA. The CDR3 loop reads CSVEGTVYNEQFF. In DNA, the CDR3 is TGCAGCGTTGAAGGGACAGTTTACAATGAGCAGTTCTTC.

This clonotype was seen a few times. The V gene is TRBV19, the J gene TRBJ1-1; D gene uncertain. V lost 3 bases and J lost 2, with 13 bases in between. Germline CDR1 reads LNHDA; CDR2 reads SQIVND (reference sequence). The CDR3 sequence is 15 residues long. The CDR3 DNA sequence: TGTGCCAGTAGTATCAGAAGGACGGTCAACACTGAAGCTTTCTTT. As protein: CASSIRRTVNTEAFF. Combining the CDR3 with reference TRBV19 and TRBJ1-1 gives the whole variable domain DGGITQSPKYLFRKEGQNVTLSCEQNLNHDAMYWYRQDPGQGLRLIYYSQIVNDFQKGDIAEGYSVSREKKESFPLTVTSAQKNPTAFYLCASSIRRTVNTEAFFGQGTRLTVV.

This clonotype was observed at least ten times. The rearrangement joins TRBV9 to TRBJ1-6; D is unresolved. The CDR3 loop spans 15 amino acids. V shed 0 bases and J shed 3 bases, with 7 bases lying between them. CDR1 and CDR2 from the germline V gene are SGDLS and YYNGEE. This chain's CDR3 is CASSVAQDYNSPLHF. The CDR3 DNA sequence: TGTGCCAGCAGCGTAGCGCAGGACTATAATTCACCCCTCCACTTT.

In this sample, this clonotype turned up once. The genes are TRBV10-3 and TRBJ1-4, with D perhaps TRBD1 (5 bases). This CDR3 is built from 15 residues. Trimming took off 10 bases at V and 5 bases at J, with 20 bases between the two ends. Germline CDR1 reads ENHRY; CDR2 reads SYGVKD. CDR3 in amino acids: CASRAAGLGNEKLFF. The CDR3 DNA sequence: TGTGCCAGCAGGGCGGCGGGTTTGGGAAATGAAAAACTGTTTTTT.

This clonotype was seen many times. V gene TRBV20-1 combines with J gene TRBJ1-6; D is uncertain. CDR3 length: 16 residues. Germline CDR1 and CDR2: DFQATT and SNEGSKA (reference sequence). The V gene lost 4 bases and the J gene lost 7 bases, with 20 bases spanning the gap. CDR3 coding DNA: TGCAGTGCTATTGGAGGAAGTAACATGAACAATTCACCCCTCCACTTT. Amino acids: CSAIGGSNMNNSPLHF.

The chain joins TRBV9 to TRBJ1-1; 9 bases agree with TRBD1. Germline loops: CDR1 SGDLS, CDR2 YYNGEE. The ends lost 2 bases at V and 5 bases at J; junction bases unmatched: 4. The CDR3 covers 14 residues. The CDR3 DNA reads TGTGCCAGCAGCGTGGGACAGGGTTGGACTGAAGCTTTCTTT. Its protein product is CASSVGQGWTEAFF.